This T cell receptor beta chain was obtained from a study of neurological immune-mediated disorders. TCRdb used MiXCR to reprocess the 5' RACE reads, holding one entry per CDR3 protein. The sample shows around 130,000 distinct CDR3 sequences, more than 2.5% of them seen only once. Germline trimming cut 0 bases from V and 0 bases from J; bases unmatched to any gene: 4. The germline gives CDR1 SGHKS, CDR2 YYEKEE (reference sequence). This CDR3 comprises 16 residues. This clonotype was observed many times. The sequence was collected from a woman in her 30s with multiple sclerosis. This chain uses TRBV5-5 with TRBJ2-7, with 9 bases matching TRBD2. Sequenced input: PBMCs. The CDR3 nucleotides read TGTGCCAGCAGCTTGGCGGCGACTAGCGGCTCCTACGAGCAGTACTTC. Protein: CASSLAATSGSYEQYF.